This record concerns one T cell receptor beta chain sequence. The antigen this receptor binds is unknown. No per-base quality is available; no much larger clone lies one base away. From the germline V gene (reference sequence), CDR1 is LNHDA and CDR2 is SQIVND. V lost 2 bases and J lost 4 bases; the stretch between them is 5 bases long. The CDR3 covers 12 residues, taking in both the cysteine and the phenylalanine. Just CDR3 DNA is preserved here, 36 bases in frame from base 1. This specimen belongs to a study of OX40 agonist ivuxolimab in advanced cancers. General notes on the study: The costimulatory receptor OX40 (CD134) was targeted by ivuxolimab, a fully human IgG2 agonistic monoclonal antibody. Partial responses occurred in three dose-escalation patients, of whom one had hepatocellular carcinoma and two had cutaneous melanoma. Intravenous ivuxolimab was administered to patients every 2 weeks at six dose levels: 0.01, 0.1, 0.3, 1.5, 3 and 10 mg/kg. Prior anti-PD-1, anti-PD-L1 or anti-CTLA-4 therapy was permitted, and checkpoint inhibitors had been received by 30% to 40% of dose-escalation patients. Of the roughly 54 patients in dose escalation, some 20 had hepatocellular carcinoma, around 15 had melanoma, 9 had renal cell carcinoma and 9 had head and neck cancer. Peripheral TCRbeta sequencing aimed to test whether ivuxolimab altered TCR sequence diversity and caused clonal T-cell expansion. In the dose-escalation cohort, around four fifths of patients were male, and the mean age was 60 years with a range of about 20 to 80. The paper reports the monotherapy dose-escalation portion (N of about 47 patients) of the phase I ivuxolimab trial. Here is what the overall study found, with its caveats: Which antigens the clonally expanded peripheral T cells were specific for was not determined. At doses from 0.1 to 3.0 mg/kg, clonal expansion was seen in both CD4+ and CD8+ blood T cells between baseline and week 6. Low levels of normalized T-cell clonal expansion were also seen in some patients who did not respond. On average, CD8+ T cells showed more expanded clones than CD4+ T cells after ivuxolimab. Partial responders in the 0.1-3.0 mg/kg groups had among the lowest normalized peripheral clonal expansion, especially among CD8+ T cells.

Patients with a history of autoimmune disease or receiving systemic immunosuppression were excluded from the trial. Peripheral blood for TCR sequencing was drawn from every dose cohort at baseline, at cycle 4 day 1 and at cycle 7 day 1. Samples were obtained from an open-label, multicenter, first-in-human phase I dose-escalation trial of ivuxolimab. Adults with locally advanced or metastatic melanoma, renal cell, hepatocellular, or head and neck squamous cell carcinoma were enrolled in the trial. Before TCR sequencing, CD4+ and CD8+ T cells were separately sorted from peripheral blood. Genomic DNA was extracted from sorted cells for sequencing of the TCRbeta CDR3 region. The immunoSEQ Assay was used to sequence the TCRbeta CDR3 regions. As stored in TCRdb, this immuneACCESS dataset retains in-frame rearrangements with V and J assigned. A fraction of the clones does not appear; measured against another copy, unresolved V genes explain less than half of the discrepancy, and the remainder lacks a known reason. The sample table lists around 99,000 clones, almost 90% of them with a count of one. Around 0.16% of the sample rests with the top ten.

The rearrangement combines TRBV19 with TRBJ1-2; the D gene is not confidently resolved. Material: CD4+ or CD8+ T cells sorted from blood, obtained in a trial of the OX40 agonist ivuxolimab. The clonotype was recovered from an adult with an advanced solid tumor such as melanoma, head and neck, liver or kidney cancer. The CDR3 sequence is CASSISVYGYTF. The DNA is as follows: TGTGCCAGTAGTATATCCGTCTATGGCTACACCTTC.